The present TCR beta chain was sequenced within a study of blood T cell repertoires in COVID-19. CDR1 and CDR2 (germline): SGHAT, FQNNGV. Trimming took off 1 base at V and 3 bases at J, with 7 bases between the two ends. This CDR3 is built from 14 residues. Per the original methods: Estimates of nucleated cell counts were drawn from the amplification of reference gene primers. Profiled with immunoSEQ multiplex PCR; TCRdb holds only in-frame clones, not every one. V and J calls and clone size are those listed in that table; D and trimming were worked out from the DNA. The table lists approximately 240,000 clones, approximately 83% of them singletons.

The chain combines TRBV11-2 with TRBJ1-5; D gene ambiguous. Sequencing was carried out using peripheral blood. The clonotype comes from a human donor in a cohort sampled during active COVID-19. CDR3 nucleotides: TGTGCCAGCAGCTTAGGGCAGGTCAATCAGCCCCAGCATTTT. This translates into CASSLGQVNQPQHF. Full variable domain (outside the CDR3, taken from reference TRBV11-2 and TRBJ1-5): EAGVAQSPRYKIIEKRQSVAFWCNPISGHATLYWYQQILGQGPKLLIQFQNNGVVDDSQLPKDRFSAERLKGVDSTLKIQPAKLEDSAVYLCASSLGQVNQPQHFGDGTRLSIL.